This record covers a single T cell receptor (beta chain). There is no known antigen for this receptor. Per-nucleotide qualities are absent, and no much larger clonotype sits a single base away. The CDR3 runs 17 amino acids, cysteine and phenylalanine included. The read is trimmed to its CDR3 DNA, 51 bases read in frame from base 1. CDR1 and CDR2, looked up from the germline V gene, are SGHRS and YFSETQ. The data are from a study of blood T cells in healthy people across ages (dated by TCRdb to between 2014 and 2017). Background for the entire study: In model experiments, template switching captured about one uniquely barcoded TCR beta cDNA molecule for every two T cells. The study measured age-related changes in TCR beta repertoire diversity using deep sequencing normalized with unique cDNA molecular identifiers. Donors were grouped into four age groups: young (average roughly 17 years), middle-aged (around 39), aged (roughly 67) and long-lived (roughly 80). Donors of different ages were randomly distributed across sequencing lanes to avoid experimental bias. Two additional independent replicas of 1 million unique cDNA reads from the same blood draw were analyzed for two donors (one aged 18 to 30 and one aged 80 or older). The study at large found these results: The percentage of naive T cells measured by flow cytometry correlated strongly with observed TCR beta diversity. Estimates of total diversity from one million sequenced T cells were regarded as lower bounds and underestimates. Observed TCR beta diversity per million T cells fell roughly linearly with age, and a significant reduction was already apparent by age approximately 41. Compared with the aged group, the long-lived group had more naive CD4+ T cells, fewer expanded clones and increased TCR diversity, a pattern suggesting age selection. Since profiling was done on bulk unsorted PBMCs, naive and antigen-experienced compartments could not be conclusively compared. Because donor CMV infection status was unknown, age-related changes in expanded clonotypes were potentially confounded.

The approximately 40 donors, aged 6 to 90 years, were systemically healthy Caucasian individuals from Russia. About 9.6 milliliters of peripheral blood were collected from each donor into EDTA-treated Vacutainer tubes. Ficoll-Paque density-gradient centrifugation was used to isolate PBMCs, with at least 7 million obtained per sample. Trizol reagent was used to extract total RNA from PBMCs, with at least 5.5 micrograms per sample. The percentages of naive CD45RAhigh/CD27high T cells were determined by flow cytometry on a PBMC aliquot from every donor. Library preparation used 5' RACE. The sample was run on an Illumina HiSeq 2500. A second PCR of about 6 to 11 cycles was performed with a sample-barcoded 5' primer and a J-beta primer mix. Each TCR beta cDNA molecule received a unique molecular identifier from a template-switch 5' adaptor carrying 12 random nucleotides. Each sample yielded at least 2.5 million CDR3-containing paired-end reads. First-strand cDNA synthesis was performed from all RNA using the Mint cDNA synthesis kit, with priming by a TRBC-specific oligonucleotide. After uracil-DNA glycosylase treatment, a first 18-cycle PCR used universal primers M1SS and BC2_uni_R on all cDNA. The paper's processing steps were these. For normalization, 1 million high-quality reads, each with a distinct molecular identifier, were randomly selected from each sample. Instead of being binned into consensus sequences, reads that shared molecular identifiers were thrown out. MiTCR, run with a Q25 quality threshold and the strictest error-elimination algorithm, handled CDR3 identification, clonotype clustering and error correction. A nonparametric unseen species model with Euler transformation was used to estimate lower-bound total TCR beta diversity. In TCRdb, the public reads were trimmed at Q25 with fastp and aligned with MiXCR, with productive beta chains retained. Every CDR3 protein is listed once, alongside the most common genes and DNA of its rows. The V and J calls, along with clone size, are taken from TCRdb and not from the paper's own processing. This sample lists over 600,000 distinct CDR3 sequences; around 21% were detected once. 3.6% of the sample is in the top ten clones.

The chain uses TRBV5-1 and TRBJ2-1, and 12 junctional nucleotides match TRBD2. The J call is doubtful: the DNA matches TRBJ2-5 better. Sequencing was carried out using blood. This TCR derives from a man in his 70s in good health. The CDR3 protein sequence reads: CASSFTLAGGPSETQYF. The DNA is as follows: TGCGCCAGCAGCTTTACCCTAGCGGGAGGGCCATCCGAGACCCAGTACTTC.